This entry describes one TCR beta chain. At least ten counts were recorded for this clonotype. Its antigen remains undetermined. No base-level quality is on record; no much larger clone is a single base apart. The instrument was an Illumina HiSeq 2500. Quantitative 5'-RACE with molecular barcodes was the method used to prepare the TCR beta libraries. Per the original workflow: A new computational method based on a probabilistic model of VDJ rearrangement was used to identify disease-linked TCR variants. TCRdb reprocessing: public reads trimmed at Q25 with fastp, clones called with MiXCR, in-frame beta chains kept. Each CDR3 protein gets just one entry, which takes the most common genes and DNA from the rows behind it. Clone size and V and J calls follow TCRdb, not the original study. The sample yields roughly 150,000 distinct CDR3 sequences; just over 9.5% were counted once. About 15% of the sample rests with the top ten.

The sample originates from a study of CD8 T cells in ankylosing spondylitis (dated by TCRdb to the late 2010s). Background on the whole study: T cell receptor beta repertoires were profiled in healthy donors and ankylosing spondylitis patients so that disease-linked TCR variants could be found. Peripheral blood was sampled, and synovial fluid was additionally collected from ankylosing spondylitis patients. In total, the full study cohort was made up of roughly 110 healthy donors and 25 ankylosing spondylitis patients.

CDR1 MNHEY and CDR2 SVGAGI are derived from the germline V gene. Ends trimmed: V by 2 bases, J by 2 bases; bases unmatched to a gene: 12. Including cysteine and phenylalanine, the CDR3 has 17 amino acids. The sequence is cut down to CDR3 DNA, 51 bases in frame from base 1. Findings and caveats that apply to the study as a whole: The disease-linked clones had a CD8+ phenotype and were found at relatively low frequencies in peripheral blood. Blood from ankylosing spondylitis patients appeared to be characterized by a TCR beta motif made up of under ten highly homologous amino acid variants. Some TCR beta motif variants had previously been reported in synovial fluid and blood of reactive arthritis patients, which suggested common disease-initiation mechanisms. The disease-linked clones were reported to be significantly enriched in matched synovial fluid samples from ankylosing spondylitis patients.

Sequences were obtained from blood, either unsorted or a sorted T cell fraction (not recorded which). The receptor was derived from a female donor with ankylosing spondylitis or in good health (not recorded which). The V and J segments used are TRBV6-5 and TRBJ2-7; TRBD1 matches 7 bases in the middle. In nucleotides, the sequence is TGTGCCAGCAGTTACAGGCCGGGACAGAGGTCAACCTACGAGCAGTACTTC. Its coded protein is CASSYRPGQRSTYEQYF.